The 3 T cell receptor beta chains presented below share a single source sample, sequenced in a study of blood T cells in healthy people across ages. Primed by a sample-barcoded 5' primer and a J-beta primer mix, a second PCR proceeded for 7 to 11 cycles. MiXCR, run by TCRdb on the 5' RACE reads, gives a single entry per CDR3 protein. The sample consists of over a million distinct CDR3 sequences, approximately 59% of them appearing once. Sequencing used blood. Receptors were obtained from a man in his late teens or twenties in good health.

This clonotype was observed a few times. The chain uses TRBV10-3 and TRBJ1-2, with a possible D match to TRBD1 (6 bases). The CDR3 is 14 amino acids. V was cut by 8 bases and J by 2 bases, with 15 bases left in between. The V gene's germline CDR1 is ENHRY and CDR2 SYGVKD. The CDR3 reads CAISGVEMNYGYTF. For the CDR3, the DNA is TGTGCCATCTCAGGGGTGGAGATGAACTATGGCTACACCTTC.

The chain joins TRBV5-1 to TRBJ1-1; D may be TRBD1 (5 bases). CDR3 size: 15 residues. Germline loops: CDR1 SGHRS, CDR2 YFSETQ. V dropped 2 bases and J dropped 0 bases, with 11 bases sitting between them. In DNA form, the CDR3 reads TGCGCCAGCAGCTTCTTCCGGGGACTGAACACTGAAGCTTTCTTT. Residues: CASSFFRGLNTEAFF.

This clonotype was detected only a few times. The chain joins TRBV12-3 or TRBV12-4 to TRBJ2-4; TRBD1 agrees at 7 bases. This CDR3 comprises 17 residues. V lost 6 bases, J lost 2 bases, and 13 bases stayed unmatched. The chain's CDR3 is CASSPSQGEMTKNIQYF. In nucleotides, the CDR3 is TGTGCCAGCAGCCCAAGCCAGGGGGAGATGACCAAAAACATTCAGTACTTC.